The 7 T cell receptor beta chains reported below all come from one sample, sequenced in a study of TIL therapy for anti-PD-1-resistant metastatic lung cancer. This was the immunoSEQ v3 assay. Sequencing was performed with immunoSEQ multiplex PCR; in TCRdb, only in-frame clones are kept and a portion is missing. The sample yields about 100,000 clones, less than 70% seen once. Noted time point: pre-treatment sample, taken before nivolumab and TIL therapy. Pleural nodules or supraclavicular lymph nodes made up most of the excised metastases sampled. The sequencing used tumor tissue, collected at baseline. These receptors were obtained from a person between 30 and 79 years old with non-small cell lung cancer.

Only one count was recorded for this clone. The genes are TRBV4-1 and TRBJ2-7; possibly TRBD2 for D (6 bases). V shed 1 base and J shed 3 bases, with 10 bases lying between them. The germline V gene has CDR1 MGHRA and CDR2 YSYEKL. The CDR3 consists of 14 residues. DNA for the CDR3: TGCGCCAGCAGCCAAGCCCCGGAGGGCTACGAGCAGTACTTC. Encoded protein: CASSQAPEGYEQYF.

The chain recombines TRBV21-1 with TRBJ2-3; the table calls TRBD1, which could not be checked here. TRBV21-1 is shown as a pseudogene. This CDR3 has 12 amino acids. DNA for the CDR3: TGTGCCGGATACCTAAACAGGGGCACGCAGTATTTT. Translation: CAGYLNRGTQYF.

The chain links TRBV15 to TRBJ2-5; D is unclear. Germline-derived CDR1 and CDR2 are LNHNV and YYDKDF (reference sequence). The CDR3 is made up of 13 amino acids. Trimming took 0 bases from V and 7 from J, leaving 9 bases between them. The CDR3 loop reads CATSRDRVGTQYF. DNA for the CDR3: TGTGCCACCAGCAGAGATCGAGTCGGGACCCAGTACTTC.

This clone is categorized as medium-sized (0.01 to 0.1%). Other DNA sequences from this sample encode an identical CDR3 as well. This chain uses TRBV7-2 with TRBJ2-5; 7 bases map to TRBD2. The CDR3 extends over 14 amino acids. CDR1 is SGHTA, CDR2 FQGNSA, per germline. V was clipped by 2 bases and J by 5 bases; unmatched bases: 5. The chain's CDR3 is CASSLSTSQETQYF. The CDR3 DNA follows: TGTGCCAGCAGCTTATCGACTAGCCAGGAGACCCAGTACTTC. Complete variable domain (other parts from reference TRBV7-2 and TRBJ2-5): GAGVSQSPSNKVTEKGKDVELRCDPISGHTALYWYRQSLGQGLEFLIYFQGNSAPDKSGLPSDRFSAERTGGSVSTLTIQRTQQEDSAVYLCASSLSTSQETQYFGPGTRLLVL.

The chain is built from TRBV7-2 and TRBJ2-1; D gene unclear. This CDR3 has 12 residues. Germline V gene data show CDR1 as SGHTA and CDR2 as FQGNSA. The V end lost 1 base, the J end lost 15 bases, and 13 bases lay between the germline ends. CDR3 region: CASSLVRGSWFF. The CDR3 coding sequence is TGTGCCAGCAGCTTAGTACGAGGAAGTTGGTTCTTC.

CDR3 residues: CASSEEGDVLTGNTIYF. The CDR3 bases are TGCGCCAGCAGTGAGGAGGGGGATGTTTTGACAGGAAACACCATATATTTT. The V and J genes are TRBV10-2 and TRBJ1-3; TRBD1 might be the D (6 bases). The CDR3 extends over 17 amino acids. V shed 2 bases and J shed 4 bases, with 18 bases lying between them. Germline CDR1 and CDR2: WSHSY and SAAADI.

V gene TRBV28 combines with J gene TRBJ1-2; no reliable D call. The CDR3 spans 12 residues. V dropped 6 bases and J dropped 2 bases, with 7 bases sitting between them. CDR1 and CDR2 from the germline V gene are MDHEN and SYDVKM. The CDR3 loop is CASSLENYGYTF. The CDR3 DNA is TGTGCCAGCAGCCTCGAGAACTATGGCTACACCTTC.